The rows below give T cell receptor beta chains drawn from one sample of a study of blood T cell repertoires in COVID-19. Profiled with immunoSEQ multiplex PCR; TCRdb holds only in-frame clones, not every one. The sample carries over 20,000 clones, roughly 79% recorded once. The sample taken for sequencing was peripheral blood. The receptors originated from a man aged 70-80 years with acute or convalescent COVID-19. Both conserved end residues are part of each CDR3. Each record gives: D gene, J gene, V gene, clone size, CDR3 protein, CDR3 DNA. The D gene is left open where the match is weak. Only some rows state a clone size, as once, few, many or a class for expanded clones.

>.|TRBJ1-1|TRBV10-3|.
CAISGRDTEAFF
TGTGCCATCAGTGGGAGGGACACTGAAGCTTTCTTT
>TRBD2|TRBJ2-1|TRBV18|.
CASSPLAGGLNEQFF
TGTGCCAGCTCACCCCTAGCGGGGGGGCTGAATGAGCAGTTCTTC
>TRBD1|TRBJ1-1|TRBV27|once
CASSFRGKNTEAFF
TGTGCCAGCAGTTTCAGGGGGAAGAACACTGAAGCTTTCTTT
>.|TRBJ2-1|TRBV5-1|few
CASSRVQGGSYNEQFF
TGCGCCAGCAGCAGAGTGCAGGGGGGATCCTACAATGAGCAGTTCTTC
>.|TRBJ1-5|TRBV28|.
CASHRSRNQPQHF
TGTGCCAGCCACAGGTCACGCAATCAGCCCCAGCATTTT
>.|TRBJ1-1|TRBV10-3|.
CAISEQLNTEAFF
TGTGCCATCAGTGAACAGCTGAACACTGAAGCTTTCTTT
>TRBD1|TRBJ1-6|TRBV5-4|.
CASSRVMGQGNSPLHF
TGTGCCAGCAGCCGTGTAATGGGACAGGGGAATTCACCCCTCCACTTT
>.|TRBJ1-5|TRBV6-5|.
CASSYNAGNQPQHF
TGTGCCAGCAGTTACAACGCAGGCAATCAGCCCCAGCATTTT
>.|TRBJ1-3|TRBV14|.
CASSQDFGFGSGNTIYF
TGTGCCAGCAGCCAAGATTTCGGGTTTGGTTCTGGAAACACCATATATTTT
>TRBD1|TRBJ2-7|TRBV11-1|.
CASSPGTGGLEQYF
TGTGCCAGCAGCCCCGGGACAGGGGGCCTCGAGCAGTACTTC
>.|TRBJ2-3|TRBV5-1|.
CASSLGGTDTQYF
TGCGCCAGCAGCTTAGGAGGCACAGATACGCAGTATTTT
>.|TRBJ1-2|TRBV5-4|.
CASSFGRGGYGYTF
TGTGCCAGCAGCTTTGGAAGGGGCGGCTATGGCTACACCTTC